This is a list of T cell receptor beta chains from one sample in a study of blood T cell repertoires in COVID-19. Data came from immunoSEQ multiplex PCR; TCRdb stores just in-frame clones and leaves some out. The sample shows about 86,000 clones, 82% of them seen only once. The sample taken for sequencing was peripheral blood. All receptors come from a woman of 80 years or more with acute or convalescent COVID-19. The CDR3 runs from the conserved cysteine through the conserved F or W. The order of the fields is J gene, V gene, D gene, clone size, CDR3 protein, CDR3 DNA. D genes are given only for firm matches. Size is omitted from some rows. Given values are once, few, many or a class for expanded clones.

TRBJ2-5 | TRBV5-1 | NA | NA | CASATQGQETQYF | TGCGCCAGCGCCACACAGGGACAAGAGACCCAGTACTTC
TRBJ2-5 | TRBV6-6 | NA | NA | CASSQSSGTGGIQYF | TGTGCCAGCAGTCAATCATCCGGGACTGGCGGTATCCAGTACTTC
TRBJ2-6 | TRBV27 | NA | NA | CASSQGWGGTQSGANVLTF | TGTGCCAGCAGCCAGGGATGGGGCGGAACTCAGTCTGGGGCCAACGTCCTGACTTTC
TRBJ2-7 | TRBV2 | TRBD2 | once | CASSPTSAFSEQYF | TGTGCCAGCAGTCCCACTAGCGCCTTTTCCGAGCAGTACTTC
TRBJ1-1 | TRBV5-1 | TRBD1 | NA | CASSSRTGGGWTEAFF | TGCGCCAGCAGCTCCCGGACAGGGGGTGGGTGGACTGAAGCTTTCTTT
TRBJ2-6 | TRBV6-5 | NA | once | CASIGAADGANVLTF | TGTGCCAGCATTGGGGCCGCTGATGGGGCCAACGTCCTGACTTTC
TRBJ2-3 | TRBV9 | TRBD2 | NA | CASSPGGGTDTQYF | TGTGCCAGCAGCCCCGGGGGGGGCACAGATACGCAGTATTTT
TRBJ2-5 | TRBV7-2 | NA | NA | CASSLARQETQYF | TGTGCCAGCAGCTTAGCGCGCCAAGAGACCCAGTACTTC
TRBJ1-6 | TRBV7-9 | NA | NA | CASSSDSPNSPLHF | TGTGCCAGCAGCTCGGACTCCCCTAATTCACCCCTCCACTTT
TRBJ2-1 | TRBV19 | NA | NA | CASKVEQGRNEQFF | TGTGCCAGTAAGGTGGAACAGGGTAGGAATGAGCAGTTCTTC
TRBJ1-1 | TRBV15 | NA | NA | CATSIGSNTEAFF | TGTGCCACCAGCATCGGGAGTAACACTGAAGCTTTCTTT
TRBJ2-1 | TRBV5-1 | NA | NA | CASAYQPRNEQFF | TGCGCCAGCGCCTACCAACCTCGCAATGAGCAGTTCTTC
TRBJ2-5 | TRBV5-4 | TRBD1 | NA | CASSWDRSPGRETQYF | TGTGCCAGCAGCTGGGACAGGTCTCCCGGGCGAGAGACCCAGTACTTC
TRBJ1-4 | TRBV19 | TRBD1 | NA | CASSRDRDNEKLFF | TGTGCCAGTAGTCGGGACAGGGATAATGAAAAACTGTTTTTT
TRBJ2-1 | TRBV24-1 | TRBD2 | NA | CATSDLTTTSGSIYEQFF | TGTGCCACCAGTGACCTCACGACCACTAGCGGGAGTATATATGAGCAGTTCTTC
TRBJ1-2 | TRBV24-1 | TRBD1 | NA | CATSDSRTGDYGYTF | TGTGCCACCAGTGATTCAAGGACAGGGGACTATGGCTACACCTTC
TRBJ1-5 | TRBV3-1/TRBV3-2 | NA | few | CASSHSGGHQPQHF | TGTGCCAGCAGCCACTCCGGGGGGCATCAGCCCCAGCATTTT
TRBJ2-7 | TRBV12-3/TRBV12-4 | NA | NA | CASSLTGEVYF | TGTGCCAGCAGTCTGACAGGCGAGGTGTACTTC
TRBJ1-1 | TRBV10-3 | NA | NA | CAISGERNTEAFF | TGTGCCATCAGTGGCGAAAGGAACACTGAAGCTTTCTTT
TRBJ2-7 | TRBV7-6 | NA | NA | CASSLAGTPTYEQYF | TGTGCCAGCAGCTTAGCAGGGACACCGACCTACGAGCAGTACTTC
TRBJ2-3 | TRBV7-8 | NA | NA | CASSRGRQVTDTQYF | TGTGCCAGCAGCCGAGGAAGACAGGTCACAGATACGCAGTATTTT
TRBJ1-1 | TRBV6-1 | NA | few | CASSESVLQLAFF | TGTGCCAGCAGTGAATCAGTCCTCCAATTGGCTTTCTTT
TRBJ2-1 | TRBV4-1 | TRBD2 | NA | CASSPTEGLAIYNEQFF | TGCGCCAGCAGCCCCACAGAGGGACTAGCGATCTACAATGAGCAGTTCTTC
TRBJ1-4 | TRBV6-1 | TRBD1 | NA | CASSEGTGREKLFF | TGTGCCAGCAGTGAAGGGACAGGGAGGGAAAAACTGTTTTTT
TRBJ2-5 | TRBV1 | NA | few | CTSRAREYF | TGCACCAGCAGGGCCCGGGAGTACTTC
TRBJ1-1 | TRBV5-1 | NA | NA | CASSLEGQGSNQAFF | TGCGCCAGCAGCTTGGAGGGGCAGGGGAGCAACCAAGCTTTCTTT